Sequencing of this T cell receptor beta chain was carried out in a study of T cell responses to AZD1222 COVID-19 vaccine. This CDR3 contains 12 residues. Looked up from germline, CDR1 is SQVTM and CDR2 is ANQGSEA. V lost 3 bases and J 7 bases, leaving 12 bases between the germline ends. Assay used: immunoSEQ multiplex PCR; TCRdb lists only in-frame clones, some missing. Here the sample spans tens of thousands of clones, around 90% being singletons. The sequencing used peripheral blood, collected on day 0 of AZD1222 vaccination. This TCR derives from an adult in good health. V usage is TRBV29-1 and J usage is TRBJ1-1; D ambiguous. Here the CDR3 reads CSVEPTEIEAFF. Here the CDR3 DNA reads TGCAGCGTTGAGCCCACAGAAATTGAAGCTTTCTTT.